This record covers a single T cell receptor beta chain. The CDR3 totals 15 residues. V lost 5 bases to trimming and J lost 8 bases, with 19 bases between them. The germline CDR1 and CDR2 sequences are MNHEY and SMNVEV (reference sequence). This sample is part of a study of shared T cell receptors in the human thymus. TCRdb's copy holds only in-frame clones and misses some; the assay was immunoSEQ multiplex PCR. The profile shows about 660,000 clones, 88% of them singletons. The sample was also linked to a second study, of human thymus T cells. Per that study: Related research has reported that thymic repertoires overlap highly among unrelated individuals.

The sequenced sample consisted of thymocytes. V gene TRBV27 combines with J gene TRBJ2-1, with D possibly being TRBD2 (6 bases). The receptor's source is a boy in the first two years of life with a congenital heart defect. CDR3: CASSPHSLAPDEQFF. Here the CDR3 DNA reads TGTGCCAGCAGTCCCCACTCCCTAGCGCCGGATGAGCAGTTCTTC.